The source of this T cell receptor beta chain is a study of memory CD4+ T cells and cytomegalovirus serostatus. Sequencing was performed with immunoSEQ multiplex PCR; in TCRdb, only in-frame clones are kept and a portion is missing. The sample consists of approximately 50,000 clones, around 80% of them appearing once. Single viable CD3+CD4+CD8-CD45RO+ cells were sorted as the memory CD4+ T cells. J was trimmed by 6 bases and V by 9 bases; bases with no gene match: 10. Germline V gene data show CDR1 as WNHNN and CDR2 as SYGVQD (reference sequence). The CDR3 extends over 13 amino acids. This sequence originates from an adult in good health and CMV-seronegative. The chain links TRBV10-1 to TRBJ2-7; 8 bases fit TRBD2. The sequencing input was memory CD4+ T cells from blood. The CDR3: CASSGLAGFEQYF. The DNA of the CDR3 is TGCGCCAGTTCTGGGCTAGCGGGCTTCGAGCAGTACTTC.